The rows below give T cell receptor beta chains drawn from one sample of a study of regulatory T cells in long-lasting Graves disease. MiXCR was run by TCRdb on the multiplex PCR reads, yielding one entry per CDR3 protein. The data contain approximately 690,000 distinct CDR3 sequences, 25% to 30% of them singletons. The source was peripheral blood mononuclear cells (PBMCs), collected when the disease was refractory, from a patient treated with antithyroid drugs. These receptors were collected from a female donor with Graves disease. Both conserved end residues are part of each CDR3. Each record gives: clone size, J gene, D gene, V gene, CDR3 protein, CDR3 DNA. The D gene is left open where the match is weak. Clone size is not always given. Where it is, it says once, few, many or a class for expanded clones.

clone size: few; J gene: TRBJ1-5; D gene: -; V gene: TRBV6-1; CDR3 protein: CASSWGEDQPQHF; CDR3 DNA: TGTGCCAGCAGCTGGGGGGAAGATCAGCCCCAGCATTTT
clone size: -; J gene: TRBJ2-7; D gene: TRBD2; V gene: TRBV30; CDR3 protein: CAWSIPGLAINEQYF; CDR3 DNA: TGTGCCTGGAGTATCCCCGGACTAGCGATAAACGAGCAGTACTTC
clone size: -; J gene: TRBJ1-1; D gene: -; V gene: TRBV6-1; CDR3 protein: CASSTPDIAAVLQNTEAFF; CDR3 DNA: TGTGCCAGCAGTACCCCCGATATCGCGGCAGTACTTCAGAACACTGAAGCTTTCTTT
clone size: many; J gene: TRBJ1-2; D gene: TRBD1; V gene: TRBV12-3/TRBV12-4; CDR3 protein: CASSHPGQGPDYGYTF; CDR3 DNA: TGTGCCAGCAGTCACCCGGGACAGGGACCGGACTATGGCTACACCTTC
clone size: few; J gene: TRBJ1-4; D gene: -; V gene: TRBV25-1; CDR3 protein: CASSELVGDEKLFF; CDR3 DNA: TGTGCCAGCAGTGAGTTGGTGGGGGATGAAAAACTGTTTTTT
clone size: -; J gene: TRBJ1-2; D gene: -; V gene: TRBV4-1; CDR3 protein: CASSQPTSNRWGYTF; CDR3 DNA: TGCGCCAGCAGCCAACCTACTTCAAACCGGTGGGGCTACACCTTC
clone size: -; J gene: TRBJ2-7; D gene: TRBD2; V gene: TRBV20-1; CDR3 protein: CSATGWGGSDYEQYF; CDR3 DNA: TGCAGTGCTACGGGGTGGGGCGGGAGTGATTACGAGCAGTACTTC
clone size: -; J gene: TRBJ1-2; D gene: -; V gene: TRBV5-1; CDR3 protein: CASKASRSDTYGYTF; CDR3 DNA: TGCGCCAGTAAAGCGTCACGGTCGGATACCTATGGCTACACCTTC
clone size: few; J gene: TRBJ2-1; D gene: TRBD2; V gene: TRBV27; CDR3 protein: CASSLGGGRSDEQFF; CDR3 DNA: TGTGCCAGCAGTTTAGGGGGCGGGAGGAGCGATGAGCAGTTCTTC
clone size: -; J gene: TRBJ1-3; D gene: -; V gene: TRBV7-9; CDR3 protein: CASSPDSTSGNTIYF; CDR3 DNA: TGTGCCAGCAGCCCCGACAGTACCTCTGGAAACACCATATATTTT
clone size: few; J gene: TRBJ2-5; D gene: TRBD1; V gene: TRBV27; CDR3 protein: CASSSSGTAETQYF; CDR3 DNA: TGTGCCAGCAGTTCGTCCGGGACAGCAGAGACCCAGTACTTC
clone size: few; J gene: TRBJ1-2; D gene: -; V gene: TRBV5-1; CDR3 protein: CASSAAGTVIYGYTF; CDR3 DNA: TGCGCCAGCAGCGCGGCCGGGACGGTGATCTATGGCTACACCTTC
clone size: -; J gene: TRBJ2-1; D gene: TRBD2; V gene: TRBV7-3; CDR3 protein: CASSPRGLAGEGEQFF; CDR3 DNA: TGTGCCAGCAGTCCCCGGGGACTAGCGGGAGAGGGTGAGCAGTTCTTC
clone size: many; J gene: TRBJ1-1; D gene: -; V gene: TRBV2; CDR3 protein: CASSEPFEGYTEAFF; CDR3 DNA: TGTGCCAGCAGTGAGCCCTTTGAGGGCTACACTGAAGCTTTCTTT
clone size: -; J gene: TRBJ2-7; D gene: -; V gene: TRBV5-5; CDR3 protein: CASSFLQGAGYEQYF; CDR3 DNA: TGTGCCAGCAGCTTCCTACAGGGTGCGGGATACGAGCAGTACTTC
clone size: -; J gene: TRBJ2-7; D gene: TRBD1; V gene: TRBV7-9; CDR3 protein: CASSLVSDREVGEQYF; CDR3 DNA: TGTGCCAGCAGCTTAGTATCAGACAGGGAAGTGGGAGAGCAGTACTTC
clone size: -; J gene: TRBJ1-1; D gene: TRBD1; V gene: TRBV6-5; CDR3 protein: CASSYSWTGGFTEAFF; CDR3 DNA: TGTGCCAGCAGTTACTCGTGGACAGGGGGATTCACTGAAGCTTTCTTT
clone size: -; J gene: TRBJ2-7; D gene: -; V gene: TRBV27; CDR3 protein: CASSFVGRSYEQYF; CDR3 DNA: TGTGCCAGCAGTTTTGTGGGGCGGTCCTACGAGCAGTACTTC
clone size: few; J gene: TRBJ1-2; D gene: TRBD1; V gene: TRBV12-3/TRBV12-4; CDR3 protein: CASSFSPRTGGQGAYYGYTF; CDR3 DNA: TGTGCCAGCAGTTTTTCCCCCCGTACCGGTGGACAGGGGGCCTACTATGGCTACACCTTC
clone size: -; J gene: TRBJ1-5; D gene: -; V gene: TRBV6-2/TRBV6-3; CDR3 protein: CASTDGGYSNQPQHF; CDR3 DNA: TGTGCCAGCACCGACGGAGGGTATAGCAATCAGCCCCAGCATTTT
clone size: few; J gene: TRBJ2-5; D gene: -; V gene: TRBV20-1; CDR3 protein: CSANGDGETQYF; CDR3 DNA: TGCAGTGCTAATGGGGATGGAGAGACCCAGTACTTC
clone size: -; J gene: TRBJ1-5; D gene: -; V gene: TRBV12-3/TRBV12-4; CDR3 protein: CASGSGRPDQPQHF; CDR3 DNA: TGTGCCAGCGGTTCCGGGCGACCAGATCAGCCCCAGCATTTT
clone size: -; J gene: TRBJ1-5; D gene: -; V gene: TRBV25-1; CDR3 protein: CASSEPGVNQPQHF; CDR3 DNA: TGTGCCAGCAGTGAACCTGGGGTGAATCAGCCCCAGCATTTT
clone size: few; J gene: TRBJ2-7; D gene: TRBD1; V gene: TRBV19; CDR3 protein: CASSMRQWNRDRGFEQYF; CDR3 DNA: TGTGCCAGTAGTATGCGACAGTGGAACCGGGACAGGGGGTTCGAGCAGTACTTC
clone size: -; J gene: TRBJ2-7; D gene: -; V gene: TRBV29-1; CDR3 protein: CSVEFQGHEQYF; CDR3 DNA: TGCAGCGTTGAGTTCCAGGGCCACGAGCAGTACTTC
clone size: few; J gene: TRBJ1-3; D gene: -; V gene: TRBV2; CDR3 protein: CASTAESGNTIYF; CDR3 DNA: TGTGCCAGCACGGCAGAATCTGGAAACACCATATATTTT